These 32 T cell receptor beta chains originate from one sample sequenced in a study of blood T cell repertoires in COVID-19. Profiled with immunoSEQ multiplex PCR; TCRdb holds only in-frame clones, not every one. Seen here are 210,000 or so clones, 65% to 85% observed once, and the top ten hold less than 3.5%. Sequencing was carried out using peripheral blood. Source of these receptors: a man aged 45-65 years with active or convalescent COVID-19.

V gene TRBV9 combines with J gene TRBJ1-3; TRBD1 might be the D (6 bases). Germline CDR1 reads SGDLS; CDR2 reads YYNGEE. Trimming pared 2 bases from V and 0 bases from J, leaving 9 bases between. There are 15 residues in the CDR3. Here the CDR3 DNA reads TGTGCCAGCAGCGTCGGACAGCACTCTGGAAACACCATATATTTT. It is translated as CASSVGQHSGNTIYF. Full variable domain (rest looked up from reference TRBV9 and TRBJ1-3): DSGVTQTPKHLITATGQRVTLRCSPRSGDLSVYWYQQSLDQGLQFLIQYYNGEERAKGNILERFSAQQFPDLHSELNLSSLELGDSALYFCASSVGQHSGNTIYFGEGSWLTVV.

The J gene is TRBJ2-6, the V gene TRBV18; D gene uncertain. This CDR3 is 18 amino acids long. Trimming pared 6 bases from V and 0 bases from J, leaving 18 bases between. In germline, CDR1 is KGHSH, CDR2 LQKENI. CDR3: CASSSFIRSDSGANVLTF. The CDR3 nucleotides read TGTGCCAGCTCTTCCTTTATCAGGTCAGACTCTGGGGCCAACGTCCTGACTTTC.

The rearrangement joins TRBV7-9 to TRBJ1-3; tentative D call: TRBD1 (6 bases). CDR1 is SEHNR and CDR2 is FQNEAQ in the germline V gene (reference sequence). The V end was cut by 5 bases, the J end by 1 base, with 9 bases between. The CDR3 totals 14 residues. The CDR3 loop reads CASSTGFSGNTIYF. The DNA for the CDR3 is TGTGCCAGCAGCACAGGGTTTTCTGGAAACACCATATATTTT.

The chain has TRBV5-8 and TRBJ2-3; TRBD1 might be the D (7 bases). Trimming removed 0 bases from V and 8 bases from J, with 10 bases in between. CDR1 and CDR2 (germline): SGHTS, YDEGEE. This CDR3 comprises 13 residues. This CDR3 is CASSLAGGGTQYF. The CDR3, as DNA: TGTGCCAGCAGCTTGGCAGGGGGAGGTACGCAGTATTTT.

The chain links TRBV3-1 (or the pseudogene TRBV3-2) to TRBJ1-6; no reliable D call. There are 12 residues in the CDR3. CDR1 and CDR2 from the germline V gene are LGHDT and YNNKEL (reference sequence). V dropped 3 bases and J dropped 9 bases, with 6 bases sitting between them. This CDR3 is CASSQRLSPLHF. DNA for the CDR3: TGTGCCAGCAGCCAGCGCCTTTCACCCCTCCACTTT.

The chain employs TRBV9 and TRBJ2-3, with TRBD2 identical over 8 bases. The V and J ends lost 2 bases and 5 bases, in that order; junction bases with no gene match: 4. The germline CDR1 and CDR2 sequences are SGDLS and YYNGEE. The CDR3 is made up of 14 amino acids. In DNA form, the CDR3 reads TGTGCCAGCAGCGTCGCGGGGGGCGGAGATACGCAGTATTTT. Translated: CASSVAGGGDTQYF.

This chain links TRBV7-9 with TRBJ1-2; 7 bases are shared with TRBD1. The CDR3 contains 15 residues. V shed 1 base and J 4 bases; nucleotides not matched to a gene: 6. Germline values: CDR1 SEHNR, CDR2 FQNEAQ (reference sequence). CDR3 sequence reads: CASSLEVRGSYGYTF. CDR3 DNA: TGTGCCAGCAGCTTAGAGGTCAGGGGGTCCTATGGCTACACCTTC.

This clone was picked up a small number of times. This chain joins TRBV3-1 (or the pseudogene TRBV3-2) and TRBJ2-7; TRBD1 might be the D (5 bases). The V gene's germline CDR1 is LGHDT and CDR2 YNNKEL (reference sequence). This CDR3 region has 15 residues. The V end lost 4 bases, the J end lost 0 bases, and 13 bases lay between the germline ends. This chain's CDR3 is CASSPLGLSSYEQYF. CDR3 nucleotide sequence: TGTGCCAGCAGCCCATTGGGGCTGAGCTCCTACGAGCAGTACTTC.

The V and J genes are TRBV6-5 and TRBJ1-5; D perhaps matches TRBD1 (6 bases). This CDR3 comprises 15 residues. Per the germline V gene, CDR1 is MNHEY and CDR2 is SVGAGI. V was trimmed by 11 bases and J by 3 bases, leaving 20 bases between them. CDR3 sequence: CAQHPPDRLNQPQHF. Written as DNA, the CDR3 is TGTGCCCAGCACCCCCCGGACAGACTCAATCAGCCCCAGCATTTT.

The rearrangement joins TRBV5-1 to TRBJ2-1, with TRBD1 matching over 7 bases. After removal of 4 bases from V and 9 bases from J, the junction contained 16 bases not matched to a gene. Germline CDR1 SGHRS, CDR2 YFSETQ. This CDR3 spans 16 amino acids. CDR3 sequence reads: CASSPKVTGSGGEQFF. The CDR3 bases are TGCGCCAGCAGCCCTAAAGTGACAGGGAGCGGCGGTGAGCAGTTCTTC.

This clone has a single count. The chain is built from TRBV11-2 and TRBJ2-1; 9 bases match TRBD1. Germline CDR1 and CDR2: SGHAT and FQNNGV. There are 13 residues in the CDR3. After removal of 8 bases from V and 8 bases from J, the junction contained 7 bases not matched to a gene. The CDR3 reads CASLPDRGDEQFF. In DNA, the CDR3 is TGTGCCAGCCTACCGGACAGGGGAGATGAGCAGTTCTTC.

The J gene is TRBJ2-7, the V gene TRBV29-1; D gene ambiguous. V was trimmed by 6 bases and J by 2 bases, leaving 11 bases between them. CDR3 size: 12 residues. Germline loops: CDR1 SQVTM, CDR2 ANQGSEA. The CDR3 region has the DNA TGCAGCGTCGCCGGCGGAGCCTACGAGCAGTACTTC. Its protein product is CSVAGGAYEQYF.

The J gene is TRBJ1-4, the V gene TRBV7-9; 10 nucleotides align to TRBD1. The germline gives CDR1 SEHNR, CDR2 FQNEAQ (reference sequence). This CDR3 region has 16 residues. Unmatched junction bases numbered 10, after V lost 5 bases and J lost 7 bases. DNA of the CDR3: TGTGCCAGCAGCCCCCGACAGGGGGCCTTGAGTGAAAAACTGTTTTTT. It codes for CASSPRQGALSEKLFF. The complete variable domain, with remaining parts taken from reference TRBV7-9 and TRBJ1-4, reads DTGVSQNPRHKITKRGQNVTFRCDPISEHNRLYWYRQTLGQGPEFLTYFQNEAQLEKSRLLSDRFSAERPKGSFSTLEIQRTEQGDSAMYLCASSPRQGALSEKLFFGSGTQLSVL.

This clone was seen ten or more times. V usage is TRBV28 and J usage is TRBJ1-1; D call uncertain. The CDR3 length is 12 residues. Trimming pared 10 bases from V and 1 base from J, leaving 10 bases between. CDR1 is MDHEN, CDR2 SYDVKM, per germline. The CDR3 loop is CATVLPNTEAFF. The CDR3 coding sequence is TGTGCCACCGTACTCCCGAACACTGAAGCTTTCTTT.

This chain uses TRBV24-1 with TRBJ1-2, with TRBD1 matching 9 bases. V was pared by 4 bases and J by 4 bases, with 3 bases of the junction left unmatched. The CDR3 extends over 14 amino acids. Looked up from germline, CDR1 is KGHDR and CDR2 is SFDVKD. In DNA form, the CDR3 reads TGTGCCACCAGTGACATGACAGGGGGCTATGGCTACACCTTC. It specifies CATSDMTGGYGYTF.

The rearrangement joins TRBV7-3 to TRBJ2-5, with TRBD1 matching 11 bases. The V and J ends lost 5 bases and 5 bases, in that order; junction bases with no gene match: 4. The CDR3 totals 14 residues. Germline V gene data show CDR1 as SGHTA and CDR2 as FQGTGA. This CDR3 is CASSPDRGLETQYF. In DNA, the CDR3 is TGTGCCAGCAGCCCGGACAGGGGGCTGGAGACCCAGTACTTC.

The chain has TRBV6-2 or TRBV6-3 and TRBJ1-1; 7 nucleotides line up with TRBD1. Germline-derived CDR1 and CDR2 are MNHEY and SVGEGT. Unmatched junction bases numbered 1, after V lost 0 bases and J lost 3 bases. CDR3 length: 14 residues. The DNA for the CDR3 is TGTGCCAGCAGTTACTCGGGACAGTACACTGAAGCTTTCTTT. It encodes CASSYSGQYTEAFF.

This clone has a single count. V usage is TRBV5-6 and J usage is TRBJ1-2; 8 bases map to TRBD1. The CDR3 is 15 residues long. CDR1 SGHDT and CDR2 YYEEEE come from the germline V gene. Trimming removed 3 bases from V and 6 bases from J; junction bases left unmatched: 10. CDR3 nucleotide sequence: TGTGCCAGCAGCTCCGGGACAGGAGGGAGGGATGGCTACACCTTC. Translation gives CASSSGTGGRDGYTF.

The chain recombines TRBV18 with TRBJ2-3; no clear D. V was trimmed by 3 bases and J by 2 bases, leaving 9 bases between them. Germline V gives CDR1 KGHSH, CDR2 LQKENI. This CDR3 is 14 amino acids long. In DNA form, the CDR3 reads TGTGCCAGCTCACCGGTGCGGAACACAGATACGCAGTATTTT. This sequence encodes CASSPVRNTDTQYF.

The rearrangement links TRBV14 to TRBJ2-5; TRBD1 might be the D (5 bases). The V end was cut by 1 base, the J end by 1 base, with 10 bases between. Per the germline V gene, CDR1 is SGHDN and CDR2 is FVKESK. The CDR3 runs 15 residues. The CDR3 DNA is TGTGCCAGCAGCCAAGGACAGACCCTCCAAGAGACCCAGTACTTC. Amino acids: CASSQGQTLQETQYF.

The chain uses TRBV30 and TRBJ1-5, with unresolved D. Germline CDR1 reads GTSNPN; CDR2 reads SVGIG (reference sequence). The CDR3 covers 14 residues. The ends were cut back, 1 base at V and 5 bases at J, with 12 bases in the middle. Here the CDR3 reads CAWSAGGLDQPQHF. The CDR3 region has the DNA TGTGCCTGGAGTGCTGGCGGGTTGGATCAGCCCCAGCATTTT.

For the CDR3, the DNA is TGCGCCAGCAGCTTGGAGACCGGGGATTCACCCCTCCACTTT. Translation gives CASSLETGDSPLHF. This chain uses TRBV5-1 with TRBJ1-6; D not resolved. Germline assignment: CDR1 SGHRS and CDR2 YFSETQ. With 0 bases removed from V and 8 bases from J, the gap between germline ends came to 9 bases. The CDR3 has 14 residues.

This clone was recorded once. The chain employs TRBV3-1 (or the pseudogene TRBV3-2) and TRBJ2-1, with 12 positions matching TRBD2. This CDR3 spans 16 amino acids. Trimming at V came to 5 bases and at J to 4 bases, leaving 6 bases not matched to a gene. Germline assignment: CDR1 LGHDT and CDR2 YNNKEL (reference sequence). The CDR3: CASSDRLAGVYNEQFF. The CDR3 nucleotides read TGTGCCAGCAGCGATCGACTAGCGGGAGTTTACAATGAGCAGTTCTTC.

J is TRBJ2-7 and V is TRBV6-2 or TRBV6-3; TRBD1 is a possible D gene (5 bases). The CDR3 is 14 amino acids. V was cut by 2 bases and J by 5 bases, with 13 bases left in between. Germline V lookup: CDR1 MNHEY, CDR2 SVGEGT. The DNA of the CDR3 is TGTGCCAGCAGTTACGACCTCAGGGCACACGAGCAGTACTTC. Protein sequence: CASSYDLRAHEQYF.

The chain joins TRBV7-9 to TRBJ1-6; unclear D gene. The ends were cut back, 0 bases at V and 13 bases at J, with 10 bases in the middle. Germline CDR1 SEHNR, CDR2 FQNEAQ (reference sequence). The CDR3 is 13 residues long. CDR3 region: CASSLAAPRPLHF. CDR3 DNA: TGTGCCAGCAGCTTAGCGGCCCCGAGGCCCCTCCACTTT.

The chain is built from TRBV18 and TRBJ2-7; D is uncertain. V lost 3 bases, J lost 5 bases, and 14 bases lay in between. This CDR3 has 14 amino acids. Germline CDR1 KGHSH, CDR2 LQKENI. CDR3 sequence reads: CASSPFPRPHEQYF. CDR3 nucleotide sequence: TGTGCCAGCTCACCGTTTCCTCGTCCCCACGAGCAGTACTTC.

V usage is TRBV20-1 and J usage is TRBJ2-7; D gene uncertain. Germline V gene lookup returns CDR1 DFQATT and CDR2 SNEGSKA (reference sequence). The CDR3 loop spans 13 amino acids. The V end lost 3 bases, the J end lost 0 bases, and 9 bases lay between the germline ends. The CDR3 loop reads CSASPPTSYEQYF. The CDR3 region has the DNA TGCAGTGCTAGTCCTCCTACCTCCTACGAGCAGTACTTC.

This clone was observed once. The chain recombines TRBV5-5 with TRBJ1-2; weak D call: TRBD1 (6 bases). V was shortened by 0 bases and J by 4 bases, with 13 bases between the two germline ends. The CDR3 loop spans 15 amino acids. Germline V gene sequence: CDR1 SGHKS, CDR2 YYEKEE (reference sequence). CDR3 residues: CASSLDRASFYGYTF. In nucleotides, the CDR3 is TGTGCCAGCAGCTTGGACAGGGCCTCTTTCTATGGCTACACCTTC. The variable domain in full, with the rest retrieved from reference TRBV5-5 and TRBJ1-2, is DAGVTQSPTHLIKTRGQQVTLRCSPISGHKSVSWYQQVLGQGPQFIFQYYEKEERGRGNFPDRFSARQFPNYSSELNVNALLLGDSALYLCASSLDRASFYGYTFGSGTRLTVV.

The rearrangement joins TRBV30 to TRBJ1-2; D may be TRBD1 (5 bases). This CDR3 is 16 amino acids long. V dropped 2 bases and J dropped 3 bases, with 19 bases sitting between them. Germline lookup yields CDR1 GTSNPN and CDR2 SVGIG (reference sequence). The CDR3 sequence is CAWSSTTVLTYYGYTF. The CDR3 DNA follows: TGTGCCTGGAGTTCTACGACAGTCTTGACCTACTATGGCTACACCTTC.

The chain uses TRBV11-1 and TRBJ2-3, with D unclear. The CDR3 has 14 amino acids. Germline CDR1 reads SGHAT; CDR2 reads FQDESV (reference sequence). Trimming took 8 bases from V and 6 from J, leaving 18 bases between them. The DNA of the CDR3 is TGTGCCAGCTCCCCTACCACGGTTTTGGATACGCAGTATTTT. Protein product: CASSPTTVLDTQYF. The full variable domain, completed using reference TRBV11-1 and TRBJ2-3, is EAEVAQSPRYKITEKSQAVAFWCDPISGHATLYWYRQILGQGPELLVQFQDESVVDDSQLPKDRFSAERLKGVDSTLKIQPAELGDSAMYLCASSPTTVLDTQYFGPGTRLTVL.

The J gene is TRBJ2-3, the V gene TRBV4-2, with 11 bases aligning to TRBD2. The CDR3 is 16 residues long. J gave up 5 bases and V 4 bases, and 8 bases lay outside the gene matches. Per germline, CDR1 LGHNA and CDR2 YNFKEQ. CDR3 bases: TGTGCCAGCAGCCCTATTACTAGCGGGAGTGGAGATACGCAGTATTTT. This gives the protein CASSPITSGSGDTQYF.

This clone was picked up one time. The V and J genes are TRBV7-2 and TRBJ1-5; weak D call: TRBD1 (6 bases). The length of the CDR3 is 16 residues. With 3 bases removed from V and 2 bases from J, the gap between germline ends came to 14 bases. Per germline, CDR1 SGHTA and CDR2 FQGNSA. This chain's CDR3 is CASSLVGGAGNQPQHF. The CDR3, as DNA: TGTGCCAGCAGCTTGGTGGGGGGGGCGGGCAATCAGCCCCAGCATTTT. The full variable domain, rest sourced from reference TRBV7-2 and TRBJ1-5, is GAGVSQSPSNKVTEKGKDVELRCDPISGHTALYWYRQSLGQGLEFLIYFQGNSAPDKSGLPSDRFSAERTGGSVSTLTIQRTQQEDSAVYLCASSLVGGAGNQPQHFGDGTRLSIL.